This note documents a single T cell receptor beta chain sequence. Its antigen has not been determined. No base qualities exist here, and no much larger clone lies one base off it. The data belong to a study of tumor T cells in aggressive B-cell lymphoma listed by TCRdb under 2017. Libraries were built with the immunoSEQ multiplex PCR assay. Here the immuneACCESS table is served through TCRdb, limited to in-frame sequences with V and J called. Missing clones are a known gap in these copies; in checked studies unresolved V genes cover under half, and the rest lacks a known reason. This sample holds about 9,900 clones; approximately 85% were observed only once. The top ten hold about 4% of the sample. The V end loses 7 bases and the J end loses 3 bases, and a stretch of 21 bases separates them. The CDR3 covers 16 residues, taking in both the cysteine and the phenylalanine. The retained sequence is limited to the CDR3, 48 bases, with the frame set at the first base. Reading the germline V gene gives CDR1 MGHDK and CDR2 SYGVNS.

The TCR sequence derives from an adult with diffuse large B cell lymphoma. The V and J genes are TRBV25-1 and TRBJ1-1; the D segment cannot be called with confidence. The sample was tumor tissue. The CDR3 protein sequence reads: CASTLGGLRADTEAFF. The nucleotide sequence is TGTGCCAGCACCCTGGGCGGGCTCCGGGCAGACACTGAAGCTTTCTTT.